The present T cell receptor beta chain was sequenced within a study of human T cells and chemical hapten exposure. Stated time point: healthy volunteer bleed at 6 weeks. Whole blood, unfractionated, served as the material for total RNA extraction. The authors' processing: The median was about 96,000 TCRs per sample, ranging about 20,000 to 690,600. MiXCR, applied by TCRdb to the RACE reads, yields one record per CDR3 protein. Clone size and V and J calls follow TCRdb, not the original study. The sample has some 81,000 distinct CDR3 sequences; 7% to 9.5% are singletons. The CDR3 runs to 15 residues. Trimming took off 4 bases at V and 4 bases at J, with 16 bases between the two ends. CDR1 is SEHNR and CDR2 is FQNEAQ in the germline V gene (reference sequence).

The rearrangement uses TRBV7-9 and TRBJ1-1, with a weak D call TRBD1 (5 bases). Sequencing was carried out using whole blood. The clonotype was recovered from a female donor in good health. Some clones in this sample may be carry-over from other donors' samples. CDR3 DNA: TGTGCCAGCAGCTCGAATGGGGCCTGGGGCACTGAAGCTTTCTTT. Protein product: CASSSNGAWGTEAFF. The variable domain in full, completed from reference TRBV7-9 and TRBJ1-1, reads DTGVSQNPRHKITKRGQNVTFRCDPISEHNRLYWYRQTLGQGPEFLTYFQNEAQLEKSRLLSDRFSAERPKGSFSTLEIQRTEQGDSAMYLCASSSNGAWGTEAFFGQGTRLTVV.